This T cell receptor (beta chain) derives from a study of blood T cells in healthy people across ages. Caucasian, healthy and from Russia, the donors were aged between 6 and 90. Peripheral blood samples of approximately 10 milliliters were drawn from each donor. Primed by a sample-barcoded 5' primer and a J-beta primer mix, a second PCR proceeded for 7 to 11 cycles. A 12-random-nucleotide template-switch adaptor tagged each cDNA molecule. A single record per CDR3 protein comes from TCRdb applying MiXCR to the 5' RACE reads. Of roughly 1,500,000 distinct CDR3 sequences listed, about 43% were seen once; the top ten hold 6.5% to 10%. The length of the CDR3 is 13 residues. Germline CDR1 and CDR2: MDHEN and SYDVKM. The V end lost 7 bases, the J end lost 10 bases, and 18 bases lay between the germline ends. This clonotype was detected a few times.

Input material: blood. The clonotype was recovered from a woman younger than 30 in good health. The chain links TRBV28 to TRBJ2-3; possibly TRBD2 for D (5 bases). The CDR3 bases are TGTGCCAGCACCGACCCATCCGCCGGGGCGCAGTATTTT. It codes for CASTDPSAGAQYF.